The TCR beta chain described here comes from a study of T cells in Graves' hyperthyroidism and ophthalmopathy. This clonotype was observed many times. The germline V gene has CDR1 DFQATT and CDR2 SNEGSKA (reference sequence). The germline V and J ends were trimmed by 2 bases and 3 bases, with 11 bases remaining between them. The CDR3 has 13 residues. TCR beta CDR3 regions were amplified from RNA transcripts. The primer set for the first-round RT-PCR of the TCR CDR3 was HTBI. From the multiplex PCR reads, TCRdb called clonotypes with MiXCR, one entry per CDR3 protein. This sample has under 650,000 distinct CDR3 sequences, with around 15% found just once.

The chain links TRBV20-1 to TRBJ2-7, with a possible D match to TRBD1 (5 bases). The sequenced material came from blood. This clonotype was obtained from a woman in her 30s with Graves' hyperthyroidism. CDR3 loop: CSARRTSDYEQYF. CDR3 DNA sequence: TGCAGTGCTAGAAGGACATCAGACTACGAGCAGTACTTC.